This T cell receptor beta chain originates from a study of blood T cell repertoires in COVID-19 (TCRdb year 2020). Background on the whole study: Collaborator samples came from the United States, Italy and Spain and covered acute and convalescent phases of COVID-19. The prospective study material was composed of cDNA or gDNA derived from T cells, B-cell-depleted T cells, or PBMCs. Samples were obtained from the ongoing ImmuneRACE study (first 160 participants) and from roughly 1,300 subjects provided by 6 global collaborators. The repertoires were made available in a free public database intended to serve as a resource for research on the immune response to SARS-CoV-2. Where available, HLA class I and class II types were taken from metadata supplied by the sample provider and were not determined by assay-based typing. Nearly every sample came with metadata listing a de-identified subject ID, COVID-19 status, age in years and sex. The dataset comprised deeply sampled blood TCRbeta repertoires from subjects exposed to, actively infected with, or recovered from COVID-19.

TCRbeta CDR3 regions were amplified from genomic DNA using the immunoSEQ Assay, a bias-controlled multiplex PCR. Per the source publication's procedure: Nucleated cell counts per sample were estimated from amplification of reference gene primers within the assay. To quantify the absolute abundance of each unique TCRbeta CDR3 rearrangement, sequence reads were collapsed and filtered. Productive Simpson clonality was computed per sample as the square root of Simpson's diversity index over productive rearrangements. TCRdb took this table from immuneACCESS and kept in-frame rearrangements with V and J called. Such tables lack part of the clones; where checked against another copy, unresolved V genes explain under half of the gap, and the rest is unexplained. The D gene and trimming were derived from the DNA, and the V and J assignments and clone size from that table. This sample is represented by a few hundred thousand clones; around 80% of them were singletons. In total, the top ten clones hold roughly 4% of the sample.

As to this clone: Its antigen target is currently unknown. The input lacks base qualities; no much larger clone sits a single base away.

Trimming takes 0 bases from V and 8 bases from J, and the germline ends sit 10 bases apart. According to the germline V gene, CDR1 reads MNHEY and CDR2 reads SVGAGI. The CDR3 numbers 14 residues from cysteine through phenylalanine. Only the CDR3 region is kept as DNA, spanning 42 bases read in frame from base 1. Results the study describes overall, beyond this receptor: How much clinical and demographic metadata was included differed by source and by participant, and the metadata was provided uncurated.

Enrolling through a virtual design, the prospective study's participants ranged in age from roughly 18 to 90 years and lived across roughly 23 United States geographic areas. In the prospective study, cohorts were assigned on the basis of participant-reported clinical history obtained from a screening survey and a study questionnaire. Mobile phlebotomists in the prospective study collected whole blood, serum and a nasopharyngeal or oropharyngeal swab from every participant. Prospective study participants could optionally give additional blood draws and questionnaires over an approximately two-month period. Prospective study blood samples were shipped either frozen or at room temperature before DNA extraction.

The chain joins TRBV6-5 to TRBJ2-2, with the D gene too uncertain to name. The sequence was collected from a man aged 25 to 45 with acute COVID-19. The sequencing input was PBMCs or T cells enriched from blood (not recorded which). The DNA reads TGTGCCAGCAGTTACTCATCCGGGTCTGGGGAGCTGTTTTTT. The encoded protein is CASSYSSGSGELFF.